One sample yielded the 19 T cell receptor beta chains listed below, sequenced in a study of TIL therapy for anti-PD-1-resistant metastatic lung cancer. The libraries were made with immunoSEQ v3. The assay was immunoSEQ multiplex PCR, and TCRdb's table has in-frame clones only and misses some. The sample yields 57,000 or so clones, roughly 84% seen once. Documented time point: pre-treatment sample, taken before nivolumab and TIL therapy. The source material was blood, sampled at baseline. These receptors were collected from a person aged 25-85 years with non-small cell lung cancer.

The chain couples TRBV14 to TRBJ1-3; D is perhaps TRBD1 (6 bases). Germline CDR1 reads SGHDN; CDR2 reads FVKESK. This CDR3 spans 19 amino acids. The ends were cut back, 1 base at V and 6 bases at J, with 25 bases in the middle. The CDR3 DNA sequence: TGTGCCAGCAGCCAAGTTCCTTTCGGGTTCGACAGGAGCCTAAACACCATATATTTT. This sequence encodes CASSQVPFGFDRSLNTIYF.

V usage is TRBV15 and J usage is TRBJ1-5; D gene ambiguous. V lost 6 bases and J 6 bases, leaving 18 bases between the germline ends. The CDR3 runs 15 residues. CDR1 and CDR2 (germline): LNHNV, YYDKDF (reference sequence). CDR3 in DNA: TGTGCCACCAGGTTAGCCTCGGGGAATGGTCAGCCCCAGCATTTT. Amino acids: CATRLASGNGQPQHF.

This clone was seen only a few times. The CDR3 region has the DNA TGTGCCAGCAGCTTAGGTGGGCCTACTCAGCCCCAGCATTTT. It translates to CASSLGGPTQPQHF. The rearrangement joins TRBV7-9 to TRBJ1-5, with no clear D. Germline V gives CDR1 SEHNR, CDR2 FQNEAQ (reference sequence). There are 14 residues in the CDR3. Trimming removed 1 base at V and 6 bases at J, with 10 bases between.

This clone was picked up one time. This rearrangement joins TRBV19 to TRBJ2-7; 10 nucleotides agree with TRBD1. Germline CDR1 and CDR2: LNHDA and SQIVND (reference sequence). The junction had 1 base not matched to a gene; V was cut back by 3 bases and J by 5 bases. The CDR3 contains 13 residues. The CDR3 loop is CASSIGTGDEQYF. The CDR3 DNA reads TGTGCCAGTAGTATCGGGACAGGGGACGAGCAGTACTTC.

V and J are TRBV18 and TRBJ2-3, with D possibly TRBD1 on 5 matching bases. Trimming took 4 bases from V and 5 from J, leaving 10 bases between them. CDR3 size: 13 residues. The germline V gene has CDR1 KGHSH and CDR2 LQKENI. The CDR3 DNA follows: TGTGCCAGCTCACTCAGGGTTGAAGATACGCAGTATTTT. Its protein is CASSLRVEDTQYF.

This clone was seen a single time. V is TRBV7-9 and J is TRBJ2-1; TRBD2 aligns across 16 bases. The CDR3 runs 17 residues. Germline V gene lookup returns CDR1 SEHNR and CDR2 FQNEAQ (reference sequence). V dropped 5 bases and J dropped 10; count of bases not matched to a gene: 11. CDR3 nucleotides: TGTGCCAGCAGCCTCAAACAGGGACTAGCGGGAGGGGGGGAGCAGTTCTTC. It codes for CASSLKQGLAGGGEQFF.

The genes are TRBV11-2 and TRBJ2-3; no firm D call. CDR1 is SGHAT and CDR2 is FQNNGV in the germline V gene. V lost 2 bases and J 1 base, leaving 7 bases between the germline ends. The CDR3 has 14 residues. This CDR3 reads CASSLHRGTDTQYF. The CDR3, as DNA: TGTGCCAGCAGCTTACACCGGGGCACAGATACGCAGTATTTT.

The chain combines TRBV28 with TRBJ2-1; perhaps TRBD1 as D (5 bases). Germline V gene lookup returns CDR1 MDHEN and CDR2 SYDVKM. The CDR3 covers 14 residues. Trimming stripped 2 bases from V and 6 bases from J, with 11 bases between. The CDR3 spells CASSLRQWGNEQFF. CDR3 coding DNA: TGTGCCAGCAGTTTAAGACAGTGGGGCAATGAGCAGTTCTTC.

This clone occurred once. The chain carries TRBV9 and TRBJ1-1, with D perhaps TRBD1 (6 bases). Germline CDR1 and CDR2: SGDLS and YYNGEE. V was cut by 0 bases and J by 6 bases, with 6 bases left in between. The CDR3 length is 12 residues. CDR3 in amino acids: CASSVGQAEAFF. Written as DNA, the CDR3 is TGTGCCAGCAGCGTAGGACAGGCTGAAGCTTTCTTT. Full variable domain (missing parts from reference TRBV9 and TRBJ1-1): DSGVTQTPKHLITATGQRVTLRCSPRSGDLSVYWYQQSLDQGLQFLIQYYNGEERAKGNILERFSAQQFPDLHSELNLSSLELGDSALYFCASSVGQAEAFFGQGTRLTVV.

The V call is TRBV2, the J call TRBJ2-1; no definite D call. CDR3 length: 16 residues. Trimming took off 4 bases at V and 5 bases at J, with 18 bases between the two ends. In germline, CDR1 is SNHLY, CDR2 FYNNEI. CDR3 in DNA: TGTGCCAGCAGTGTATTCCCTATGTCGATTGACAATGAGCAGTTCTTC. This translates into CASSVFPMSIDNEQFF.

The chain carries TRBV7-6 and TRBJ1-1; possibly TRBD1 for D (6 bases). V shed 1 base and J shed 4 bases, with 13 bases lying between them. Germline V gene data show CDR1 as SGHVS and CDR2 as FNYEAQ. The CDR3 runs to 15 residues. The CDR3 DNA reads TGTGCCAGCAGCTTAGGGGGGGGGCAGATCACTGAAGCTTTCTTT. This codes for CASSLGGGQITEAFF.

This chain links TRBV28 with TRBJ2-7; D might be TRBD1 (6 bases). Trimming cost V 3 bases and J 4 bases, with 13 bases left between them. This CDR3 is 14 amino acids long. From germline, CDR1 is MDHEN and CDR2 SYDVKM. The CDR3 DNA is TGTGCCAGCAGTTTTGGGACACGCGATTACGAGCAGTACTTC. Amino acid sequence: CASSFGTRDYEQYF.

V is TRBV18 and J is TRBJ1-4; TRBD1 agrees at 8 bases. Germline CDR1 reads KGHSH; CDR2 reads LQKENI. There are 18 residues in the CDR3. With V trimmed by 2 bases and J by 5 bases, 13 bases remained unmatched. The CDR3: CASSPRSTGGGFNEKLFF. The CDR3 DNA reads TGTGCCAGCTCACCAAGAAGTACAGGGGGAGGGTTCAATGAAAAACTGTTTTTT.

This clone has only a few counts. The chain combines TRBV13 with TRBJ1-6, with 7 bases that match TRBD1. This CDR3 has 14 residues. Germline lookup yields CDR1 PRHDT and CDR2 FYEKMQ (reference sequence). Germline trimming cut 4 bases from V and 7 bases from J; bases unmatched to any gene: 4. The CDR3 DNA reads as TGTGCCAGCAGCTCGACAGGGTACAATTCACCCCTCCACTTT. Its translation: CASSSTGYNSPLHF.

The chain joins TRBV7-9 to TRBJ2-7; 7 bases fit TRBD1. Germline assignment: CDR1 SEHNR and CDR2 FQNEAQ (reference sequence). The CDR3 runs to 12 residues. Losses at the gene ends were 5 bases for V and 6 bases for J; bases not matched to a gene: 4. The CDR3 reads CASSTGAREQYF. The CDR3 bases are TGTGCCAGCAGCACAGGGGCCCGCGAGCAGTACTTC.

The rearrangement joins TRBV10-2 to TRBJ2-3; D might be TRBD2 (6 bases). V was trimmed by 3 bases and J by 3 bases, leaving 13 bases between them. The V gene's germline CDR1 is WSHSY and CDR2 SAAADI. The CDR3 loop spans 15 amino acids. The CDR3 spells CASSENGGRTDTQYF. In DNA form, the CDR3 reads TGCGCCAGCAGTGAAAATGGGGGGAGGACAGATACGCAGTATTTT.

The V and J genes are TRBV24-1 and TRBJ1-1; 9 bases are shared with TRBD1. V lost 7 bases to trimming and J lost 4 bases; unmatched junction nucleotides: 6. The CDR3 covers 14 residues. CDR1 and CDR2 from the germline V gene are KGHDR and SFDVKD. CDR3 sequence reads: CATRRTGESTEAFF. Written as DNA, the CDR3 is TGTGCCACCAGGAGGACAGGGGAGTCCACTGAAGCTTTCTTT.

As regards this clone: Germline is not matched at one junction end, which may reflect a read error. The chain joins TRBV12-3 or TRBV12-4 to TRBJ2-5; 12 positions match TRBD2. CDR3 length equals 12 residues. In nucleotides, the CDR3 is TGTGCCAGCAGTTTAGGGCTAGCGGGGGGGGACTTC. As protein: CASSLGLAGGDF.

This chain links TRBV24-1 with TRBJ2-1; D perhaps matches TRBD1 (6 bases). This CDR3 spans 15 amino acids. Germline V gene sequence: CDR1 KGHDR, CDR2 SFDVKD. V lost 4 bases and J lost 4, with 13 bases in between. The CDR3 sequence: CATSDSIGQYNEQFF. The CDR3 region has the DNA TGTGCCACCAGTGACTCAATCGGACAGTACAATGAGCAGTTCTTC.